One TCR beta chain is described in this entry. Its antigen is currently not known. Base-call qualities are not available, and no considerably larger clone is one nucleotide away. This sample was included in a study of blood T cell repertoires in COVID-19 (dated by TCRdb to about 2020). Concerning the study at large: Collaborator samples came from the United States, Italy and Spain and covered acute and convalescent phases of COVID-19. Subjects who had been exposed to COVID-19, were actively infected with it, or had recovered from it provided the deeply sampled blood TCRbeta repertoires that made up the dataset. The repertoires were made available in a free public database intended to serve as a resource for research on the immune response to SARS-CoV-2. Where available, HLA class I and class II types were taken from metadata supplied by the sample provider and were not determined by assay-based typing. The prospective study material was composed of cDNA or gDNA derived from T cells, B-cell-depleted T cells, or PBMCs. The sample metadata nearly always contained a de-identified subject ID, COVID-19 status, age in years and sex. Samples came from the ongoing ImmuneRACE study (first 160 participants) plus 1,254 subjects from 6 global collaborators.

The CDR3 has 14 amino acids, counting the end cysteine and phenylalanine. The kept DNA is CDR3 alone, 42 bases in frame from the first base. Germline trimming: 3 bases from V, 10 bases from J; junction bases outside gene matches: 11. CDR1 and CDR2, per the germline V gene, are SGHRS and YFSETQ. TCRbeta CDR3 regions were amplified from genomic DNA using the immunoSEQ Assay, a bias-controlled multiplex PCR. The study's processing was this. Within the assay, amplification of reference gene primers was used to estimate how many nucleated cells each sample contained. Sequence reads were collapsed and filtered to measure the absolute abundance of every unique TCRbeta CDR3 rearrangement. For each sample, productive Simpson clonality was calculated as the square root of Simpson's diversity index across productive rearrangements. TCRdb stores this immuneACCESS table with in-frame sequences only. Part of the clones is absent; in the studies checked, under half of the shortfall reflects unresolved V genes, and no reason is known for the rest. Clone size and the V and J calls come from that table; the DNA yielded D and trimming. This sample gives around 60,000 clones in total; 70% to 90% of them show up just once. 1.2% of the sample comes from the top ten.

Whole blood was collected in K2EDTA tubes by collaborating institutions according to the institutions' own protocols. Collaborator samples were shipped for TCRbeta analysis as frozen whole blood, isolated PBMCs, or DNA extracted from either sample type. Overall study outcomes, separate from this receptor: The amount of clinical and demographic metadata varied by source and participant and was provided uncurated.

Sequences were obtained from peripheral blood. The chain uses TRBV5-1 and TRBJ2-3, with TRBD1 identical over 7 junction bases. This sequence originates from a man aged 35-49 years with acute or convalescent COVID-19. The CDR3: CASSSDPGQEPQYF. The DNA sequence reads TGCGCCAGCAGCTCCGACCCTGGACAGGAACCGCAGTATTTT. With the portions outside the CDR3 filled from the reference TRBV5-1 and TRBJ2-3 genes, the complete variable region becomes KAGVTQTPRYLIKTRGQQVTLSCSPISGHRSVSWYQQTPGQGLQFLFEYFSETQRNKGNFPGRFSGRQFSNSRSEMNVSTLELGDSALYLCASSSDPGQEPQYFGPGTRLTVL.